Following are 32 T cell receptor beta chains from one sample sequenced in a study of response to subunit inactivated influenza vaccine. TCRdb processed the RT-PCR reads anew with MiXCR; each CDR3 protein has one entry. The sample lists 530,000 or so distinct CDR3 sequences, roughly 25% seen once, with 1.9% in the top ten. The source was CD4+ T cells sorted from PBMCs, collected roughly 5 days after vaccination. The source is a man aged 45-60 years who received an inactivated influenza vaccine.

This clonotype was detected only a few times. The chain recombines TRBV6-2 or TRBV6-3 with TRBJ2-3; D uncertain. This CDR3 region has 13 residues. Germline values: CDR1 MNHEY, CDR2 SVGEGT. V lost 7 bases, J lost 6 bases, and 14 bases lay in between. In DNA form, the CDR3 reads TGTGCCAGCATTGCGGCGGCCCGGGATACGCAGTATTTT. This sequence encodes CASIAAARDTQYF.

This clonotype was seen more than once but under ten times. The chain carries TRBV7-6 and TRBJ2-5; D unresolved. Germline-derived CDR1 and CDR2 are SGHVS and FNYEAQ. V lost 3 bases and J 2 bases, leaving 7 bases between the germline ends. The CDR3 extends over 13 amino acids. The CDR3 sequence: CASSLYVQETQYF. CDR3 sequence (DNA): TGTGCCAGCAGCTTGTACGTGCAAGAGACCCAGTACTTC.

There are many counts of this clonotype. This sequence joins TRBV7-2 and TRBJ1-1; 11 bases agree with TRBD1. V lost 8 bases, J lost 7 bases, and 9 bases stayed unmatched. Per germline, CDR1 SGHTA and CDR2 FQGNSA. This CDR3 spans 14 amino acids. This CDR3 reads CASVRDRGSGEAFF. Here the CDR3 DNA reads TGTGCCAGCGTACGGGACAGGGGGTCGGGTGAAGCTTTCTTT.

The chain uses TRBV5-1 and TRBJ2-5, with 8 bases lining up with TRBD1. The V gene's germline CDR1 is SGHRS and CDR2 YFSETQ. The CDR3 has 15 residues. After removal of 1 base from V and 5 bases from J, the junction contained 7 bases not matched to a gene. CDR3 region: CASSLRTGNGETQYF. CDR3 sequence (DNA): TGCGCCAGCAGCTTGAGGACAGGGAACGGTGAGACCCAGTACTTC.

The chain has TRBV20-1 and TRBJ2-7; 7 bases match TRBD2. The length of the CDR3 is 14 residues. Germline V gives CDR1 DFQATT, CDR2 SNEGSKA (reference sequence). The V gene end was trimmed by 3 bases and the J gene end by 2 bases; junction bases not matched to a gene: 7. The CDR3 region is CSARGEAGTYEQYF. The CDR3 DNA sequence: TGCAGTGCTAGGGGGGAAGCGGGGACCTACGAGCAGTACTTC.

The chain employs TRBV7-2 and TRBJ2-3; unclear D gene. Germline V CDR1 and CDR2: SGHTA, FQGNSA. Trimming stripped 0 bases from V and 0 bases from J, with 7 bases between. CDR3 length: 15 residues. The CDR3 DNA is TGTGCCAGCAGCTTAGCGGTTAGCAGCACAGATACGCAGTATTTT. It translates to CASSLAVSSTDTQYF. The full variable domain, completed using reference TRBV7-2 and TRBJ2-3, is GAGVSQSPSNKVTEKGKDVELRCDPISGHTALYWYRQSLGQGLEFLIYFQGNSAPDKSGLPSDRFSAERTGGSVSTLTIQRTQQEDSAVYLCASSLAVSSTDTQYFGPGTRLTVL.

The chain joins TRBV14 to TRBJ1-2, with 8 bases aligning to TRBD1. The germline V gene has CDR1 SGHDN and CDR2 FVKESK. The CDR3 spans 15 residues. V trimming: 4 bases; J trimming: 5 bases; junction bases outside the gene matches: 9. The chain's CDR3 is CASSPWDRRAYGYTF. The CDR3, as DNA: TGTGCCAGCAGCCCGTGGGACAGGAGAGCGTATGGCTACACCTTC. Full variable domain (remainder filled in from reference TRBV14 and TRBJ1-2): EAGVTQFPSHSVIEKGQTVTLRCDPISGHDNLYWYRRVMGKEIKFLLHFVKESKQDESGMPNNRFLAERTGGTYSTLKVQPAELEDSGVYFCASSPWDRRAYGYTFGSGTRLTVV.

This clonotype was detected a few times. V is TRBV12-3 or TRBV12-4 and J is TRBJ2-3, with D possibly being TRBD1 (6 bases). Trimming stripped 6 bases from V and 2 bases from J, with 12 bases between. The CDR3 is made up of 14 amino acids. The DNA for the CDR3 is TGTGCCAGCAGAAGGGGGTCGACCACAGATACGCAGTATTTT. Amino acid sequence: CASRRGSTTDTQYF.

V gene TRBV5-1 combines with J gene TRBJ2-3, with 7 bases that match TRBD1. The germline CDR1 and CDR2 sequences are SGHRS and YFSETQ. This CDR3 region has 13 residues. V was clipped by 10 bases and J by 5 bases; unmatched bases: 10. The CDR3 protein is CACSGGTLDTQYF. The CDR3 DNA reads TGCGCCTGCTCAGGGGGTACCTTAGATACGCAGTATTTT.

The rearrangement links TRBV5-1 to TRBJ2-6, with no clear D. Germline CDR1 and CDR2: SGHRS and YFSETQ. CDR3 size: 15 residues. Trimming shortened V by 0 bases and J by 4 bases, and 8 bases separated the two germline ends. This chain's CDR3 is CASSLVATGANVLTF. As DNA, the CDR3 is TGCGCCAGCAGCTTGGTCGCGACCGGGGCCAACGTCCTGACTTTC.

This clonotype has at least ten counts. One end of the junction is discordant with germline, which a read error may explain. The chain employs TRBV5-1 and TRBJ2-5, with TRBD2 matching over 9 bases. There are 13 residues in the CDR3. Germline V lookup: CDR1 SGHRS, CDR2 YFSETQ. The CDR3: CASSLAGKETQYF. CDR3 coding DNA: TGTGCCAGCAGCCTAGCGGGAAAGGAGACCCAGTACTTC.

The table lists this clonotype with a few counts. CDR3 residues: CASSPLSGTGIGELFF. CDR3 DNA sequence: TGTGCCAGCAGCCCTCTATCGGGGACAGGGATCGGGGAGCTGTTTTTT. The rearrangement uses TRBV3-1 and TRBJ2-2; 9 nucleotides align to TRBD1. The V gene end was trimmed by 4 bases and the J gene end by 7 bases; junction bases not matched to a gene: 10. Germline CDR1 LGHDT, CDR2 YNNKEL (reference sequence). This CDR3 has 16 residues.

The rearrangement links TRBV20-1 to TRBJ2-1; TRBD2 agrees at 12 bases. Losses at the gene ends were 6 bases for V and 9 bases for J; bases not matched to a gene: 15. This CDR3 spans 16 amino acids. The germline V gene encodes CDR1 DFQATT and CDR2 SNEGSKA (reference sequence). As DNA, the CDR3 is TGCAGTGCAGACCTTATGGCTAGCGGGGGGGTGGGTGAGCAGTTCTTC. Residues: CSADLMASGGVGEQFF.

This clonotype was counted ten times or more. The chain couples TRBV7-2 to TRBJ1-2, with D uncertain. Germline loops: CDR1 SGHTA, CDR2 FQGNSA. The CDR3 is 15 residues long. Trimming stripped 5 bases from V and 1 base from J, with 14 bases between. This CDR3 reads CASSPRAGVNYGYTF. The CDR3 coding sequence is TGTGCCAGCAGCCCACGGGCAGGAGTTAACTATGGCTACACCTTC.

In its sample, this clonotype was seen many times. This chain connects TRBV29-1 to TRBJ1-2; 9 bases agree with TRBD1. Germline values: CDR1 SQVTM, CDR2 ANQGSEA. With V trimmed by 6 bases and J by 8 bases, 7 bases remained unmatched. This CDR3 is built from 12 residues. The CDR3 reads CSVRDRDEGYTF. Here the CDR3 DNA reads TGCAGCGTGCGGGACAGGGATGAAGGCTACACCTTC. The full variable domain, rest sourced from reference TRBV29-1 and TRBJ1-2, is SAVISQKPSRDICQRGTSLTIQCQVDSQVTMMFWYRQQPGQSLTLIATANQGSEATYESGFVIDKFPISRPNLTFSTLTVSNMSPEDSSIYLCSVRDRDEGYTFGSGTRLTVV.

This clonotype was counted only a few times. The chain uses TRBV5-1 and TRBJ2-3; TRBD1 or TRBD2 may be the D gene (5 bases each). Germline V CDR1 and CDR2: SGHRS, YFSETQ. The CDR3 spans 15 residues. The ends were cut back, 4 bases at V and 1 base at J, with 13 bases in the middle. The CDR3 spells CASSRGNHGTDTQYF. The CDR3 DNA reads as TGCGCCAGCAGCCGGGGCAACCATGGCACAGATACGCAGTATTTT.

The chain employs TRBV20-1 and TRBJ2-2, with D perhaps being TRBD1 or TRBD2 (5 bases each). Germline CDR1 and CDR2: DFQATT and SNEGSKA (reference sequence). V was cut by 2 bases and J by 0 bases, with 10 bases left in between. This CDR3 has 15 residues. DNA of the CDR3: TGCAGTGCTAGAATGCCGGGACCGAACACCGGGGAGCTGTTTTTT. Amino acid sequence: CSARMPGPNTGELFF.

This chain links TRBV24-1 with TRBJ2-3; either TRBD1 or TRBD2 may fit D (5 bases each). This CDR3 is built from 17 residues. CDR1 is KGHDR, CDR2 SFDVKD, per germline. Deletions cut 0 bases from V and 4 bases from J, with 16 bases between. Written as DNA, the CDR3 is TGTGCCACCAGTGATTTGGCTCGGGCAGGGAGCCCAGATACGCAGTATTTT. As protein: CATSDLARAGSPDTQYF.

This clonotype was seen only a few times. The chain employs TRBV20-1 and TRBJ1-1; 8 positions agree with TRBD1. The J segment lost 2 bases and the V segment lost 2 bases, leaving 4 bases of the junction unmatched. The CDR3 covers 14 residues. CDR1 DFQATT and CDR2 SNEGSKA come from the germline V gene (reference sequence). The CDR3 spells CSARQGAGNTEAFF. CDR3 nucleotides: TGCAGTGCTAGACAGGGGGCTGGTAACACTGAAGCTTTCTTT.

This clonotype came up a few times. This chain links TRBV19 with TRBJ1-5; D is unclear. Germline V gene data show CDR1 as LNHDA and CDR2 as SQIVND (reference sequence). V shed 3 bases and J shed 5 bases, with 8 bases lying between them. CDR3 length: 13 residues. In DNA form, the CDR3 reads TGTGCCAGTAGTATGTCCCGGGATCAGCCCCAGCATTTT. Encoded protein: CASSMSRDQPQHF.

This chain links TRBV10-3 with TRBJ2-1; perhaps D is TRBD1 or TRBD2 (6 bases each). Germline loops: CDR1 ENHRY, CDR2 SYGVKD. The CDR3 runs 15 residues. Trimming removed 7 bases from V and 1 base from J, with 14 bases in between. CDR3 sequence reads: CAITRDTSSYNEQFF. The CDR3 bases are TGTGCCATCACGCGGGACACAAGTTCCTACAATGAGCAGTTCTTC.

The chain joins TRBV2 to TRBJ2-3, with a possible D match to TRBD1 (5 bases). CDR3 length: 14 residues. Deletions cut 4 bases from V and 2 bases from J, with 10 bases between. CDR1 is SNHLY and CDR2 is FYNNEI in the germline V gene. The CDR3 protein is CASSVGRATDTQYF. The CDR3 DNA sequence: TGTGCCAGCAGTGTCGGCAGGGCCACAGATACGCAGTATTTT.

This clonotype was found a few times. The chain employs TRBV20-1 and TRBJ2-3; 13 nucleotides agree with TRBD2. The length of the CDR3 is 15 residues. The ends lost 6 bases at V and 5 bases at J; junction bases unmatched: 8. Germline V gene lookup returns CDR1 DFQATT and CDR2 SNEGSKA (reference sequence). Here the CDR3 DNA reads TGCAGTGCGACCCAACTAGCGGGGGGGAGAGATACGCAGTATTTT. Protein sequence: CSATQLAGGRDTQYF.

This clonotype was found a few times. This chain uses TRBV29-1 with TRBJ2-7; D is ambiguous. The CDR3 is made up of 11 amino acids. The V gene lost 2 bases and the J gene lost 0 bases, with 2 bases spanning the gap. CDR1 is SQVTM, CDR2 ANQGSEA, per germline. The CDR3 region is CSVENSYEQYF. CDR3 in DNA: TGCAGCGTTGAAAACTCCTACGAGCAGTACTTC.

This clonotype was seen just once. The chain couples TRBV10-1 to TRBJ1-3; TRBD1 might be the D (5 bases). V was clipped by 6 bases and J by 2 bases, with 8 bases between them. The CDR3 length is 13 residues. Germline-derived CDR1 and CDR2 are WNHNN and SYGVQD (reference sequence). In DNA, the CDR3 is TGCGCCAGCAGCCGGGGGACTGGAAACACCATATATTTT. Translated, it gives CASSRGTGNTIYF.

This clonotype was detected only a few times. This rearrangement joins TRBV12-3 or TRBV12-4 to TRBJ1-5, with TRBD1 matching 8 bases. The CDR3 is made up of 15 amino acids. The J segment lost 4 bases and the V segment lost 5 bases, leaving 7 bases of the junction unmatched. CDR3 amino acids: CASSRTGGGNQPQHF. The CDR3 coding sequence is TGTGCCAGCAGTCGAACAGGGGGTGGGAATCAGCCCCAGCATTTT.

This clonotype was detected only a few times. This chain joins TRBV11-2 and TRBJ2-3, with D possibly being TRBD1 (5 bases). CDR3 length equals 14 residues. The V end lost 5 bases, the J end lost 6 bases, and 15 bases lay between the germline ends. Per the germline V gene, CDR1 is SGHAT and CDR2 is FQNNGV. The chain's CDR3 is CASSPIMGRDTQYF. The CDR3 region has the DNA TGTGCCAGCAGCCCAATCATGGGGCGGGATACGCAGTATTTT.

This clonotype was seen at least ten times. The chain is built from TRBV20-1 and TRBJ2-7; TRBD2 aligns across 8 bases. Looked up from germline, CDR1 is DFQATT and CDR2 is SNEGSKA (reference sequence). Unmatched junction bases numbered 14, after V lost 5 bases and J lost 5 bases. The CDR3 extends over 15 amino acids. The CDR3 is CSAPASGRLRNEQYF. The CDR3 bases are TGCAGTGCTCCCGCGAGCGGGAGACTAAGGAACGAGCAGTACTTC.

In this sample, this clonotype turned up a few times. J is TRBJ2-3 and V is TRBV29-1; D is unresolved. Germline assignment: CDR1 SQVTM and CDR2 ANQGSEA. Trimming removed 4 bases from V and 6 bases from J, with 11 bases in between. This CDR3 has 12 amino acids. CDR3 protein: CSVGPSGDTQYF. DNA for the CDR3: TGCAGCGTTGGACCCTCTGGGGATACGCAGTATTTT.

This clonotype appeared a few times. The chain carries TRBV11-2 and TRBJ1-2; 11 positions agree with TRBD1. Unmatched junction bases numbered 10, after V lost 2 bases and J lost 8 bases. Germline V CDR1 and CDR2: SGHAT, FQNNGV. The CDR3 is 16 residues long. CDR3 sequence: CASSLSPGQGAGGYTF. The CDR3 DNA reads as TGTGCCAGCAGCTTAAGCCCTGGACAGGGGGCGGGGGGCTACACCTTC.

This clonotype was observed a handful of times. The J gene is TRBJ2-1, the V gene TRBV20-1; D gene ambiguous. The germline V gene encodes CDR1 DFQATT and CDR2 SNEGSKA (reference sequence). The CDR3 spans 12 residues. The V and J ends lost 5 bases and 8 bases respectively, with 13 bases between them. In DNA form, the CDR3 reads TGCAGTGCTTCCGACCAGGCAGATGAGCAGTTCTTC. This encodes CSASDQADEQFF.

This clonotype has more than one count but fewer than ten. This rearrangement joins TRBV7-2 to TRBJ2-3; D perhaps matches TRBD2 (5 bases). The CDR3 covers 13 residues. Germline CDR1 reads SGHTA; CDR2 reads FQGNSA. Trimming stripped 5 bases from V and 6 bases from J, with 12 bases between. The CDR3 is CASSTNPGDTQYF. The CDR3 region has the DNA TGTGCCAGCAGCACAAACCCGGGGGATACGCAGTATTTT.